The 15 T cell receptor beta chains below were found in one sample sequenced in a study of sequential checkpoint blockade in melanoma. Some clones are missing from TCRdb's copy, which holds only in-frame ones; the method was immunoSEQ multiplex PCR. The table has 12,000 to 15,000 clones, around 73% seen once. Documented treatment: randomized to nivolumab then ipilimumab (arm A) or the reverse (arm B). The sample in question was CD8+ T cells sorted from blood (inferred from file names), obtained from a patient given nivolumab and ipilimumab in sequence. These receptors originate from a human donor with melanoma.

The rearrangement links TRBV13 to TRBJ2-2, with TRBD1 identical over 8 bases. CDR1 and CDR2 from the germline V gene are PRHDT and FYEKMQ (reference sequence). The CDR3 sequence is 14 residues long. V trimming: 7 bases; J trimming: 1 base; junction bases outside the gene matches: 2. CDR3 in amino acids: CASNDRGNTGELFF. The CDR3 nucleotides are TGTGCCAGCAACGACAGGGGGAACACCGGGGAGCTGTTTTTT.

This clone was observed a handful of times. CDR3 in amino acids: CATQPRTSTTGELFF. DNA for the CDR3: TGTGCCACCCAGCCCAGGACTAGCACCACCGGGGAGCTGTTTTTT. The V and J genes are TRBV7-2 and TRBJ2-2; TRBD2 aligns across 8 bases. Germline values: CDR1 SGHTA, CDR2 FQGNSA. With V trimmed by 10 bases and J by 4 bases, 11 bases remained unmatched. This CDR3 is 15 amino acids long. The entire variable domain, with the rest obtained from reference TRBV7-2 and TRBJ2-2, is as follows: GAGVSQSPSNKVTEKGKDVELRCDPISGHTALYWYRQSLGQGLEFLIYFQGNSAPDKSGLPSDRFSAERTGGSVSTLTIQRTQQEDSAVYLCATQPRTSTTGELFFGEGSRLTVL.

A few counts support this clone. V and J are TRBV19 and TRBJ2-6; D gene unclear. Germline CDR1 and CDR2: LNHDA and SQIVND (reference sequence). The CDR3 is 14 residues long. V dropped 9 bases and J dropped 0 bases, with 9 bases sitting between them. The CDR3 nucleotides read TGTGCCAGCTCTGGCCGCTCTGGGGCCAACGTCCTGACTTTC. It is translated as CASSGRSGANVLTF.

This chain links TRBV4-2 with TRBJ1-5; TRBD1 is a possible D gene (6 bases). This CDR3 region has 15 residues. V lost 6 bases to trimming and J lost 0 bases, with 12 bases between them. Per germline, CDR1 LGHNA and CDR2 YNFKEQ. CDR3 in DNA: TGTGCCAGCAGACCAGGACAGAATAGCAATCAGCCCCAGCATTTT. As protein: CASRPGQNSNQPQHF.

The CDR3, as DNA: TGTGCCAGCAGCTTAGTAGGAGGACAGGGAAGACGAGAGACCCAGTACTTC. This encodes CASSLVGGQGRRETQYF. The V call is TRBV7-9, the J call TRBJ2-5, with 8 bases matching TRBD1. The J segment lost 4 bases and the V segment lost 1 base, leaving 11 bases of the junction unmatched. The CDR3 is made up of 17 amino acids. Germline loops: CDR1 SEHNR, CDR2 FQNEAQ (reference sequence).

The chain uses TRBV5-1 and TRBJ2-5, with a tentative D call TRBD1 (5 bases). V was trimmed by 3 bases and J by 1 base, leaving 13 bases between them. Germline V gives CDR1 SGHRS, CDR2 YFSETQ. This CDR3 is 15 amino acids long. The DNA of the CDR3 is TGCGCCAGCAGCTGGGCCGACAGCGCCCAAGAGACCCAGTACTTC. This encodes CASSWADSAQETQYF. Variable domain in full (rest from reference TRBV5-1 and TRBJ2-5): KAGVTQTPRYLIKTRGQQVTLSCSPISGHRSVSWYQQTPGQGLQFLFEYFSETQRNKGNFPGRFSGRQFSNSRSEMNVSTLELGDSALYLCASSWADSAQETQYFGPGTRLLVL.

V usage is TRBV7-9 and J usage is TRBJ2-5, with 7 bases identical to TRBD2. The CDR3 totals 16 residues. Trimming cost V 5 bases and J 1 base; bases outside gene matches: 10. Germline CDR1 SEHNR, CDR2 FQNEAQ (reference sequence). This CDR3 reads CASSSYGGGPQETQYF. The CDR3 region has the DNA TGTGCCAGCAGCAGTTATGGGGGAGGGCCCCAAGAGACCCAGTACTTC.

The chain employs TRBV2 and TRBJ2-7; 10 nucleotides agree with TRBD1. Germline CDR1 SNHLY, CDR2 FYNNEI. V gave up 5 bases and J gave up 2 bases; unmatched junction bases: 3. The CDR3 totals 14 residues. DNA for the CDR3: TGTGCCAGCAGTACGGGACAGGGGACCTACGAGCAGTACTTC. Encoded protein: CASSTGQGTYEQYF. The full variable domain, completed using reference TRBV2 and TRBJ2-7, is EPEVTQTPSHQVTQMGQEVILRCVPISNHLYFYWYRQILGQKVEFLVSFYNNEISEKSEIFDDQFSVERPDGSNFTLKIRSTKLEDSAMYFCASSTGQGTYEQYFGPGTRLTVT.

The chain carries TRBV15 and TRBJ1-5, with a tentative D call TRBD1 (6 bases). CDR1 LNHNV and CDR2 YYDKDF come from the germline V gene (reference sequence). The CDR3 runs 16 residues. Between the trimmed V and J ends, which lost 1 base and 3 bases, there was a span of 13 bases. CDR3 amino acids: CATSRVTTGINQPQHF. CDR3 DNA: TGTGCCACCAGCAGAGTTACGACAGGAATCAATCAGCCCCAGCATTTT.

The CDR3 bases are TGTGCCAGCAGCCACCTAGCGGGGGGGAACACAGATACGCAGTATTTT. Protein: CASSHLAGGNTDTQYF. The chain joins TRBV5-5 to TRBJ2-3, with 12 bases identical to TRBD2. This CDR3 contains 16 residues. From germline, CDR1 is SGHKS and CDR2 YYEKEE (reference sequence). V lost 4 bases and J lost 2; bases outside the gene matches: 5.

The V and J genes are TRBV9 and TRBJ1-2; 8 nucleotides line up with TRBD1. The V and J ends lost 0 bases and 2 bases, in that order; junction bases with no gene match: 3. The CDR3 length is 15 residues. CDR1 is SGDLS and CDR2 is YYNGEE in the germline V gene. The CDR3 loop is CASSVARDRNYGYTF. The CDR3 nucleotides read TGTGCCAGCAGCGTAGCTAGGGACAGGAACTATGGCTACACCTTC.

V and J are TRBV9 and TRBJ2-4; possibly TRBD1 for D (6 bases). The germline CDR1 and CDR2 sequences are SGDLS and YYNGEE. The CDR3 length is 14 residues. The ends were cut back, 0 bases at V and 7 bases at J, with 11 bases in the middle. Here the CDR3 reads CASSVGDNGNIQYF. Written as DNA, the CDR3 is TGTGCCAGCAGCGTAGGGGACAATGGGAACATTCAGTACTTC. The full variable domain, in which reference TRBV9 and TRBJ2-4 provide the parts outside the CDR3, is DSGVTQTPKHLITATGQRVTLRCSPRSGDLSVYWYQQSLDQGLQFLIQYYNGEERAKGNILERFSAQQFPDLHSELNLSSLELGDSALYFCASSVGDNGNIQYFGAGTRLSVL.

The rearrangement uses TRBV6-1 and TRBJ2-1; unclear D gene. The CDR3 sequence is 11 residues long. Germline assignment: CDR1 MNHNS and CDR2 SASEGT. V was shortened by 8 bases and J by 3 bases, with 5 bases between the two germline ends. In nucleotides, the CDR3 is TGTGCCAGCCTTCTCTACAATGAGCAGTTCTTC. Its translation: CASLLYNEQFF.

The table lists this clone with a few counts. This rearrangement joins TRBV7-2 to TRBJ2-3; possible D gene TRBD2, 7 bases. V lost 2 bases and J 4 bases, leaving 13 bases between the germline ends. The germline gives CDR1 SGHTA, CDR2 FQGNSA. This CDR3 comprises 15 residues. Here the CDR3 DNA reads TGTGCCAGCAGCTTACGGGGGGCAGCAGCAGATACGCAGTATTTT. Amino acids: CASSLRGAAADTQYF.

The rearrangement links TRBV29-1 to TRBJ1-2, with 10 nucleotides matching TRBD1. The V gene's germline CDR1 is SQVTM and CDR2 ANQGSEA. The CDR3 totals 13 residues. Unmatched junction bases numbered 6, after V lost 6 bases and J lost 5 bases. CDR3 in amino acids: CSVSTGGRYGYTF. The DNA of the CDR3 is TGCAGCGTGTCGACAGGGGGCCGTTATGGCTACACCTTC.